The rows below give T cell receptor beta chains drawn from one sample of a study of blood T cells in healthy people across ages. TCRdb reprocessed the 5' RACE reads via MiXCR and lists one record per CDR3 protein. Of around 940,000 distinct CDR3 sequences in the sample, about 51% were seen once. The sample comprised blood. These TCRs come from an older woman in good health. Each CDR3 is given with its conserved first and last residue. Size values are once, few and many counts, or a class for expanded clones, and some rows have none.

v_call	j_call	clone_size	cdr3_aa
TRBV24-1	TRBJ2-1	-	CATSADGYNEQFF
TRBV6-2/TRBV6-3	TRBJ1-5	few	CASSPGGRHQPQHF
TRBV20-1	TRBJ2-3	few	CSARPVGTDTQYF
TRBV5-1	TRBJ2-1	few	CASSFLQGSSYNEQFF
TRBV5-1	TRBJ1-4	-	CASSQTPLTWTEKLFF
TRBV27	TRBJ1-4	-	CASSGRFNEKLFF
TRBV7-2	TRBJ1-1	-	CASSPKRVGNTEAFF
TRBV5-1	TRBJ2-3	few	CASSLGTSGNRDTQYF
TRBV2	TRBJ2-2	-	CASSGDLANGELFF
TRBV30	TRBJ1-5	few	CAWSVGTGVRQPQHF
TRBV21-1	TRBJ1-4	-	CASSSGGARGGDKLFF
TRBV5-1	TRBJ1-5	-	CASSMEGNQPQHF
TRBV20-1	TRBJ2-7	-	CSARVPLAGTYERYF
TRBV4-2	TRBJ1-6	-	CASSQDPDSPLHF
TRBV25-1	TRBJ1-6	-	CASSEGFGVRPHF
TRBV7-2	TRBJ2-1	once	CASSPASLLDDEQFF
TRBV4-1	TRBJ1-6	-	CASSTNPGHNNSPLHF
TRBV2	TRBJ2-2	-	CASRGRPGELFF
TRBV4-1	-	-	CASSQRLSDRTNLYEQYF
TRBV28	TRBJ2-7	-	CASNSPVRLATSSYEQYF
TRBV20-1	TRBJ2-1	-	CSARASPWGGNEQFF
TRBV4-3	TRBJ2-7	-	CASSQAVYVGRELVVGSYEQYF
TRBV11-2	TRBJ2-1	-	CASSSRRVGLSDNEQFF
TRBV5-1	TRBJ2-7	-	CASSGIRTSGTSSYEQYF
TRBV30	TRBJ2-5	-	CAWSKPRQGAGETQYF
TRBV5-1	TRBJ2-1	-	CASSLGQIYNEQFF
TRBV3-1	TRBJ2-3	-	CASSQDRGNTQYF
TRBV12-3/TRBV12-4	TRBJ2-3	-	CASRVGADTQYF
TRBV4-3	TRBJ2-4	few	CASSQSPAGFLAKNIQYF
TRBV12-3/TRBV12-4	TRBJ2-5	few	CASSPGTRVHETQYF
TRBV7-2	TRBJ2-1	-	CASSPASLADYNEQFF
TRBV4-2	TRBJ2-3	-	CASSQGSQRDKATDTQYF
TRBV2	TRBJ2-7	-	CASSAGTADYEQYF
TRBV4-1	TRBJ2-7	many	CASSSSGGTYEQYF
TRBV12-3/TRBV12-4	TRBJ2-3	-	CASSLGAPDTQYF
TRBV5-6	TRBJ2-4	-	CASSSPAGAKYF
TRBV6-5	TRBJ2-3	-	CASHRGLTDTQYF
TRBV7-9	TRBJ2-7	-	CASSLGSGLSSYEQYF
TRBV20-1	TRBJ2-7	-	CSPEAGYEQYF
TRBV25-1	TRBJ1-2	few	CASSPRPGDIGYGYTF
TRBV20-1	TRBJ2-1	-	CSARSASYNEQFF
TRBV4-1	-	-	CASSDPGHLNEQYF
TRBV20-1	TRBJ2-5	-	CSAWARQETQYF
TRBV5-1	TRBJ2-2	-	CASNRGLPNTGELFF
TRBV27	-	-	CASSNLRAGERKTQYF
TRBV18	TRBJ1-1	-	CASSPKNRGAEAFF
TRBV25-1	TRBJ2-1	-	CASRGTGGAVGEQFF
TRBV20-1	-	-	CSARHSGGRETQYF
TRBV10-3	TRBJ2-5	-	CAISESSRTGTQYF
TRBV12-3/TRBV12-4	TRBJ2-5	few	CASSFQEETQYF
TRBV20-1	TRBJ2-1	-	CSARALDWGSNEQFF
TRBV4-1	TRBJ2-1	-	CASSLVPYNEQFF